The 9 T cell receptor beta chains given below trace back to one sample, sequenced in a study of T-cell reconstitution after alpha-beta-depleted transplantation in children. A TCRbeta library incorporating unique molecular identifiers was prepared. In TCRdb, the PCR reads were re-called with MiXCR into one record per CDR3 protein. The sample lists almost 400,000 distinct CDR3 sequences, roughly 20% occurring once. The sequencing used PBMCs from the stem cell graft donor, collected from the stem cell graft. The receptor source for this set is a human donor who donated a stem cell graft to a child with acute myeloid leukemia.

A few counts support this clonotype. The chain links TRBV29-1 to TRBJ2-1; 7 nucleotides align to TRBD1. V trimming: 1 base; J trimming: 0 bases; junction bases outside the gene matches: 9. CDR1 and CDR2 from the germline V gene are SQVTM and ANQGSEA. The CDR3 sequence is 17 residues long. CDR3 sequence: CSVEAVGTGDSYNEQFF. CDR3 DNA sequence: TGCAGCGTTGAAGCTGTGGGAACAGGGGACTCCTACAATGAGCAGTTCTTC.

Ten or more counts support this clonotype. For the CDR3, the DNA is TGCAGTGCTAGAGATTGGGCCGGGGCCAACGTCCTGACTTTC. Its protein product is CSARDWAGANVLTF. V usage is TRBV20-1 and J usage is TRBJ2-6; D is unresolved. The V gene lost 0 bases and the J gene lost 4 bases, with 7 bases spanning the gap. Germline assignment: CDR1 DFQATT and CDR2 SNEGSKA (reference sequence). The CDR3 is 14 residues long.

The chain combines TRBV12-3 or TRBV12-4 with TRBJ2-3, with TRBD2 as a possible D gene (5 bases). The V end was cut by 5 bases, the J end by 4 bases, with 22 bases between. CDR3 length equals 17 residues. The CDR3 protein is CASSLTGLDFGADTQYF. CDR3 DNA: TGTGCCAGCAGTCTAACCGGGCTAGACTTCGGGGCAGATACGCAGTATTTT.

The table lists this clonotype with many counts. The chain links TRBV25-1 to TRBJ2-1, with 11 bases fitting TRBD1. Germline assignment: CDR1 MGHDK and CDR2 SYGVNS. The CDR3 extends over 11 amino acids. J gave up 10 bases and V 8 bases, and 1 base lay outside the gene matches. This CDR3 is CASGTGGEQFF. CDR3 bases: TGTGCCAGCGGGACAGGGGGAGAGCAGTTCTTC.

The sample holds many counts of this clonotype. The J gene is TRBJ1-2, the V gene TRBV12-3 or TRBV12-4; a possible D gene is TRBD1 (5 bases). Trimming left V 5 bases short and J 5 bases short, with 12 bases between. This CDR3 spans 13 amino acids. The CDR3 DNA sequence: TGTGCCAGCAGTAACAGGTGGCGATATGGCTACACCTTC. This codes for CASSNRWRYGYTF.

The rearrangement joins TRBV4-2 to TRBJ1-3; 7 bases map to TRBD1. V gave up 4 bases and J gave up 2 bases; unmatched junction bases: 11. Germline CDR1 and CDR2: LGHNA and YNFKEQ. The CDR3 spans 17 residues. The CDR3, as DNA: TGTGCCAGCAGCCGAGTACTCAACAGGGGCGCTGGAAACACCATATATTTT. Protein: CASSRVLNRGAGNTIYF.

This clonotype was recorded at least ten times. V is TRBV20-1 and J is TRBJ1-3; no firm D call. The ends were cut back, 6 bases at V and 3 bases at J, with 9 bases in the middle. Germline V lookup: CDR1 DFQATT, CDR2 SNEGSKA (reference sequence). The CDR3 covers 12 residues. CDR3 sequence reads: CSARLNGNTIYF. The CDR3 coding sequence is TGCAGTGCCAGGCTAAATGGAAACACCATATATTTT.

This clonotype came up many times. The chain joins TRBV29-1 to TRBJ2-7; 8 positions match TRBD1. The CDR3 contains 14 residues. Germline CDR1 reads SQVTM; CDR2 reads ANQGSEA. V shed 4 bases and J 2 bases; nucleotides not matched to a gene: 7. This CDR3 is CSVVGDRSTYEQYF. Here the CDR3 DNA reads TGCAGCGTTGTTGGGGACAGGAGTACCTACGAGCAGTACTTC.

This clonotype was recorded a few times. The CDR3 bases are TGCGCCAGCAGCTTGTCTCAGGCGAACACCGGGGAGCTGTTTTTT. This translates into CASSLSQANTGELFF. The chain links TRBV5-1 to TRBJ2-2; no clear D. The CDR3 covers 15 residues. The V gene lost 1 base and the J gene lost 0 bases, with 7 bases spanning the gap. Per the germline V gene, CDR1 is SGHRS and CDR2 is YFSETQ.